These T cell receptor beta chains were read from a single sample in a study of a mutant IDH1 vaccine in newly diagnosed glioma. TCRdb keeps only in-frame clones here, not all; method: immunoSEQ multiplex PCR. The data hold 30,000 or so clones, with about 82% observed a single time. These receptors have no identified antigens. The sample consisted of PBMCs, taken from a glioma patient whose treatment included an IDH1 peptide vaccine. The receptors here all came from a man in his forties or fifties with glioma. Some clones in this sample may be carry-over from other donors' samples. Both conserved end residues are part of each CDR3. The D gene is left open where the match is weak. Part of the rows lack a size; the others show once, few, many or a class for expanded clones.

V gene	D gene	clone size	J gene	CDR3 protein	CDR3 DNA
TRBV30	.	.	TRBJ1-4	CAWRPPRMGSEKLFF	TGTGCCTGGAGACCCCCAAGGATGGGGTCCGAAAAACTGTTTTTT
TRBV7-9	.	.	TRBJ1-5	CASSFRDNQPQHF	TGTGCCAGCAGCTTCCGGGACAATCAGCCCCAGCATTTT
TRBV14	.	few	TRBJ1-1	CASTPAGSFKAFF	TGTGCCAGCACCCCGGCAGGGTCATTTAAAGCTTTCTTT
TRBV6-5	.	few	TRBJ1-1	CASSYARRNTEAFF	TGTGCCAGCAGTTACGCCCGACGGAACACTGAAGCTTTCTTT
TRBV29-1	.	.	TRBJ2-6	CSADSGANVLTF	TGCAGCGCCGACTCTGGGGCCAACGTCCTGACTTTC
TRBV19	TRBD1	.	TRBJ1-1	CASSIRTGTEAFF	TGTGCCAGTAGTATACGGACAGGAACTGAAGCTTTCTTT
TRBV6-6	.	.	TRBJ1-2	CASRSDGSGRQEGYTF	TGTGCCAGCAGATCCGACGGGTCAGGACGGCAAGAAGGCTACACCTTC
TRBV6-5	.	.	TRBJ2-5	CASSYSSDRQETQYF	TGTGCCAGCAGTTACTCTTCTGATAGACAAGAGACCCAGTACTTC
TRBV19	TRBD2	.	TRBJ2-5	CASSLAGLAGTETQYF	TGTGCCAGCTCCCTGGCGGGACTAGCGGGGACAGAGACCCAGTACTTC
TRBV5-4	.	.	TRBJ2-5	CASSRGSETQYF	TGTGCCAGCAGCCGCGGAAGCGAGACCCAGTACTTC
TRBV9	.	.	TRBJ1-2	CASSPRPDSNYGYTF	TGTGCCAGCAGCCCCCGTCCGGACAGCAACTATGGCTACACCTTC
TRBV7-9	.	once	TRBJ1-2	CASSLGGPYGYTF	TGTGCCAGCAGCTTAGGCGGTCCCTATGGCTACACCTTC
TRBV5-1	TRBD2	.	TRBJ2-5	CASSLGASGGTQETQYF	TGCGCCAGCAGCTTGGGGGCTAGCGGGGGGACCCAAGAGACCCAGTACTTC
TRBV2	TRBD1	.	TRBJ2-3	CASSETGGHTDTQYF	TGTGCCAGCAGCGAAACAGGGGGACACACAGATACGCAGTATTTT
TRBV7-2	TRBD2	.	TRBJ2-3	CASSPPSGVRDTQYF	TGTGCCAGCAGCCCCCCCAGCGGGGTAAGAGATACGCAGTATTTT
TRBV30	.	.	TRBJ1-1	CAWSPFGGFGDTEAFF	TGTGCCTGGAGTCCTTTCGGGGGGTTCGGGGACACTGAAGCTTTCTTT
TRBV5-1	TRBD2	once	TRBJ2-3	CASSWGGGTDTQYF	TGCGCCAGCAGCTGGGGGGGAGGCACAGATACGCAGTATTTT
TRBV14	.	once	TRBJ1-1	CASRFQGNTEAFF	TGTGCCAGCAGGTTTCAGGGGAACACTGAAGCTTTCTTT
TRBV28	TRBD1	once	TRBJ1-2	CASRNDRGNYGYTF	TGTGCCAGCAGGAACGACAGGGGTAACTATGGCTACACCTTC
TRBV7-2	.	once	TRBJ2-2	CASSSPRGGAVGELFF	TGTGCCAGCAGCTCCCCGAGGGGGGGGGCGGTCGGGGAGCTGTTTTTT
TRBV29-1	.	.	TRBJ1-5	CSVVDSNSNQPQHF	TGCAGCGTTGTGGACAGCAATAGCAATCAGCCCCAGCATTTT
TRBV5-1	.	.	TRBJ2-1	CASSLETAGYNEQFF	TGCGCCAGCAGCTTGGAGACGGCAGGCTACAATGAGCAGTTCTTC
TRBV29-1	.	once	TRBJ2-1	CSVEKTTGVDEQFF	TGCAGCGTCGAGAAGACAACGGGAGTGGATGAGCAGTTCTTC
TRBV10-3	TRBD1	.	TRBJ1-5	CAISDGTGGPNQPQHF	TGTGCCATCAGTGACGGGACAGGGGGTCCCAATCAGCCCCAGCATTTT
TRBV18	.	.	TRBJ1-1	CASSLARGKVNTEAFF	TGTGCCAGCTCACTAGCCAGGGGTAAGGTGAACACTGAAGCTTTCTTT
TRBV7-3	.	once	TRBJ1-2	CASSLIAGTYGYTF	TGTGCCAGCAGCTTAATTGCGGGAACCTATGGCTACACCTTC
TRBV6-5	.	.	TRBJ2-5	CASSYSPAANQETQYF	TGTGCCAGCAGTTACTCCCCAGCGGCTAACCAAGAGACCCAGTACTTC
TRBV7-2	.	few	TRBJ2-7	CASSLEGGYLSYEQYF	TGTGCCAGCAGCTTAGAGGGGGGTTACCTCTCCTACGAGCAGTACTTC
TRBV19	TRBD2	few	TRBJ2-5	CASKTSGGRGETQYF	TGTGCCAGTAAAACTAGCGGGGGGCGAGGGGAGACCCAGTACTTC
TRBV6-5	.	.	TRBJ1-2	CASSPWGTNYGYTF	TGTGCCAGCAGTCCTTGGGGCACTAACTATGGCTACACCTTC
TRBV5-1	.	.	TRBJ2-2	CASSLEGLTTGELFF	TGCGCCAGCAGCTTGGAAGGTCTTACCACCGGGGAGCTGTTTTTT
TRBV2	TRBD2	.	TRBJ2-7	CASSESSGGATEQYF	TGTGCCAGCAGTGAAAGTAGCGGGGGGGCCACCGAGCAGTACTTC
TRBV27	.	.	TRBJ2-7	CASSSDGPPFEQYF	TGTGCCAGCAGTTCGGACGGCCCCCCGTTCGAGCAGTACTTC
TRBV6-6	.	.	TRBJ1-2	CASSSGSNYGYTF	TGTGCCAGCAGTTCCGGTTCTAACTATGGCTACACCTTC
TRBV7-2	TRBD1	once	TRBJ1-1	CASSQGAKTEAFF	TGTGCCAGCAGCCAGGGGGCGAAAACTGAAGCTTTCTTT
TRBV30	.	once	TRBJ2-7	CAWSVPGIFIRSEQYF	TGTGCCTGGAGTGTACCGGGGATATTTATTAGGAGCGAGCAGTACTTC
TRBV6-6	.	.	TRBJ1-1	CASSYEANTEAFF	TGTGCCAGCAGTTACGAGGCGAACACTGAAGCTTTCTTT
TRBV7-6	.	.	TRBJ1-1	CASSLARGLNTEAFF	TGTGCCAGCAGCCTGGCCAGGGGCTTGAACACTGAAGCTTTCTTT
TRBV6-5	.	.	TRBJ2-7	CASSYSTGYEQYF	TGTGCCAGCAGTTACTCCACAGGTTACGAGCAGTACTTC
TRBV6-1	.	.	TRBJ2-2	CASSSTAGGLFF	TGTGCCAGCAGTTCGACGGCCGGGGGGCTGTTTTTT
TRBV5-1	TRBD1	.	TRBJ1-2	CASSLVGRGGDGYTF	TGCGCCAGCAGCTTGGTGGGCAGGGGGGGCGATGGCTACACCTTC
TRBV28	.	.	TRBJ1-1	CASSLRGPNTEAFF	TGTGCCAGCAGTCTCAGGGGACCTAACACTGAAGCTTTCTTT
TRBV16	.	.	TRBJ1-3	CASSHRDLGNTIYF	TGTGCCAGCAGCCATAGGGATCTCGGAAACACCATATATTTT
TRBV9	TRBD1	.	TRBJ1-6	CASSWDREGSPLHF	TGTGCCAGCAGCTGGGACAGGGAGGGTTCACCCCTCCACTTT
TRBV7-2	.	medium-sized	TRBJ2-7	CASSLERDGSYEQYF	TGTGCCAGCAGCTTAGAAAGGGACGGATCCTACGAGCAGTACTTC
TRBV19	.	.	TRBJ1-6	CASGGGWGNYNSPLHF	TGTGCCAGTGGTGGAGGTTGGGGGAACTATAATTCACCCCTCCACTTT
TRBV2	TRBD1	.	TRBJ1-3	CASSTGTGNTIYF	TGTGCCAGCTCGACAGGGACTGGAAACACCATATATTTT
TRBV30	TRBD1	.	TRBJ2-3	CAWTQQGTGTDTQYF	TGTGCCTGGACCCAACAGGGGACAGGCACAGATACGCAGTATTTT
TRBV4-1	.	once	TRBJ1-1	CASSQRNTEAFF	TGCGCCAGCAGCCAAAGGAACACTGAAGCTTTCTTT
TRBV2	TRBD1	.	TRBJ1-4	CASSKKQGRAANEKLFF	TGTGCCAGCAGCAAAAAACAGGGGAGGGCGGCTAATGAAAAACTGTTTTTT
TRBV30	.	.	TRBJ1-6	CAWRLERRIHSPLHF	TGTGCCTGGAGGCTGGAGCGGAGGATTCATTCACCCCTCCACTTT
TRBV4-1	.	.	TRBJ2-4	CASSQPTGTRAENIQYF	TGCGCCAGCAGCCAACCCACCGGGACCAGGGCTGAAAACATTCAGTACTTC
TRBV29-1	TRBD1	.	TRBJ1-3	CSAGQGAGGNTIYF	TGCAGCGCTGGACAGGGGGCTGGGGGAAACACCATATATTTT
TRBV5-1	.	.	TRBJ1-2	CASSPLGADYGYTF	TGCGCCAGCAGCCCCCTGGGGGCGGACTATGGCTACACCTTC
TRBV6-1	.	.	TRBJ2-7	CASSEPAYEQYF	TGTGCCAGCAGTGAGCCGGCCTACGAGCAGTACTTC
TRBV18	.	.	TRBJ1-6	CASSPMGLQNSPLHF	TGTGCCAGCTCACCCATGGGGCTACAGAATTCACCCCTCCACTTT
TRBV23-1	.	.	TRBJ2-2	CASYQGNTGELFF	TGCGCCAGTTACCAGGGAAACACCGGGGAGCTGTTTTTT